This T cell receptor beta chain appears in the sequencing data of a study of human T cells and chemical hapten exposure. Study-wide background: A 2 cm by 2 cm inner upper arm patch received 2% DPC for sensitization. TCR yields differed between samples (mainly from small differences in pooled library volume). Points from the study as a whole: TCRs at a frequency above 1 in 1000 stayed unchanged with DPC sensitization.

Note on this clonotype: What it binds is unknown.

V was shortened by 5 bases and J by 0 bases, with 10 bases between the two germline ends. This CDR3 is 14 amino acids long. Germline CDR1 and CDR2: KGHSH and LQKENI. TCRdb redid the calling of the RACE reads with MiXCR, one entry per CDR3 protein. The repertoire has 62,000 or so distinct CDR3 sequences, roughly 11% of them found once; the top ten carry approximately 5%. Regarding time point: pre-sensitization, week 0. The treatment here: therapeutic diphenylcyclopropenone sensitization with weekly scalp DPC. The gene calls are TRBV18 and TRBJ1-1; TRBD1 might be the D (6 bases). The source material was whole blood, sampled in connection with sensitization to the hapten diphenylcyclopropenone (DPC). This clonotype was sampled from a woman aged 50 to 60 with alopecia areata. Some clones in this sample may be carry-over from other donors' samples. CDR3 amino acids: CASSVGQMNTEAFF. The CDR3 DNA is TGTGCCAGCTCAGTGGGACAAATGAACACTGAAGCTTTCTTT. Full variable domain (remainder filled in from reference TRBV18 and TRBJ1-1): NAGVMQNPRHLVRRRGQEARLRCSPMKGHSHVYWYRQLPEEGLKFMVYLQKENIIDESGMPKERFSAEFPKEGPSILRIQQVVRGDSAAYFCASSVGQMNTEAFFGQGTRLTVV.